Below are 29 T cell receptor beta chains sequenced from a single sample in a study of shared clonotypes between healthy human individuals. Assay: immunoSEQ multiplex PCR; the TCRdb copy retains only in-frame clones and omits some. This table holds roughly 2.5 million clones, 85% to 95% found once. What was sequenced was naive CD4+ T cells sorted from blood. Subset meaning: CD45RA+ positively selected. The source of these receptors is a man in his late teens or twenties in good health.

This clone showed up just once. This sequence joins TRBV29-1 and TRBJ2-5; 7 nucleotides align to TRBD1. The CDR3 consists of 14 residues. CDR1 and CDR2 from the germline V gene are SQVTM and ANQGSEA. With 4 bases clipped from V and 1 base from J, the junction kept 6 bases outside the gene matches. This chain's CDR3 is CSVVFRDSQETQYF. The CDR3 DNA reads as TGCAGCGTTGTCTTCCGGGACAGCCAAGAGACCCAGTACTTC.

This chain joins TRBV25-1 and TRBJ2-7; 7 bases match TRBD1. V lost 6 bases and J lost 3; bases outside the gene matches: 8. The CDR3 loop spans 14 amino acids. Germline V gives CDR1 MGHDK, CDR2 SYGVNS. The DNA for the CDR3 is TGTGCCAGCAGGGACCCCCGGGACAGCTACGAGCAGTACTTC. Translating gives CASRDPRDSYEQYF.

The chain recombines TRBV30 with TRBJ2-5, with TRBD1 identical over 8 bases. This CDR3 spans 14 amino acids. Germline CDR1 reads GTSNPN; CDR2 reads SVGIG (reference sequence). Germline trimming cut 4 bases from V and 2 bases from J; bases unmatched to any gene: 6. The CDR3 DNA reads TGTGCCTGGACAACAGGGGGTGGACAAGAGACCCAGTACTTC. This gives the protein CAWTTGGGQETQYF.

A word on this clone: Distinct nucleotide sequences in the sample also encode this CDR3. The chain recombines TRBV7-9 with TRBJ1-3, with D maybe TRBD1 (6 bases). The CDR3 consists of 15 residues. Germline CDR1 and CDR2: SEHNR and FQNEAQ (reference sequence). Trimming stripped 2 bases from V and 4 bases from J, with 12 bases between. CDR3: CASSLIGGSGNTIYF. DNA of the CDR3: TGTGCCAGCAGCTTAATAGGGGGTTCGGGAAACACCATATATTTT. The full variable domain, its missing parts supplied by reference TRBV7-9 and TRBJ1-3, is DTGVSQNPRHKITKRGQNVTFRCDPISEHNRLYWYRQTLGQGPEFLTYFQNEAQLEKSRLLSDRFSAERPKGSFSTLEIQRTEQGDSAMYLCASSLIGGSGNTIYFGEGSWLTVV.

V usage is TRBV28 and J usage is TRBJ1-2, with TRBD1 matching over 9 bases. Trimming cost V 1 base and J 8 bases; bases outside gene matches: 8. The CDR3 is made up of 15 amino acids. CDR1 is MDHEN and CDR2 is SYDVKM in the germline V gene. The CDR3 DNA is TGTGCCAGCAGTTTATCGGGACAGGGTAGTGGGGGCTACACCTTC. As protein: CASSLSGQGSGGYTF.

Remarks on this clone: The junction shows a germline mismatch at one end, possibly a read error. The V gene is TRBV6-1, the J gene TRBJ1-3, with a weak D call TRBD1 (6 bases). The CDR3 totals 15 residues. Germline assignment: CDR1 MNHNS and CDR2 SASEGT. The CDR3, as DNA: TGTGCCAGCAGAGAAGGACAGAGCTCTGGAAACACCATATATTTT. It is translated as CASREGQSSGNTIYF.

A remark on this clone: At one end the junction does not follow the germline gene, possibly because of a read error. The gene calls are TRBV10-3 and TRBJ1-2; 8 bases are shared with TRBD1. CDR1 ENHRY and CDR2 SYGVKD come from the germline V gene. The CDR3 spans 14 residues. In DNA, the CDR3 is TGTGCCATCAGTGAGAACCGGGACAGGTTTCATGTGGCCTTC. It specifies CAISENRDRFHVAF.

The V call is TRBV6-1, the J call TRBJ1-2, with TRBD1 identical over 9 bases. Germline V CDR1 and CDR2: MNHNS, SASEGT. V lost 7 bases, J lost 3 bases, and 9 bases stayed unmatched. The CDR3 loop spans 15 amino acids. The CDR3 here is CASILNRGRYYGYTF. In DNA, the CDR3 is TGTGCCAGCATCTTGAACAGGGGGCGGTACTATGGCTACACCTTC.

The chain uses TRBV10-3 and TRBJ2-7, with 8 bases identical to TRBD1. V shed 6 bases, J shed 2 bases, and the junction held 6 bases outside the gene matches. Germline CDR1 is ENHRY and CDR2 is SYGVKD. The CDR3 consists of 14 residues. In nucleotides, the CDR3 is TGTGCCATCAGCGCGGACAGGGTAACCTACGAGCAGTACTTC. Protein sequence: CAISADRVTYEQYF.

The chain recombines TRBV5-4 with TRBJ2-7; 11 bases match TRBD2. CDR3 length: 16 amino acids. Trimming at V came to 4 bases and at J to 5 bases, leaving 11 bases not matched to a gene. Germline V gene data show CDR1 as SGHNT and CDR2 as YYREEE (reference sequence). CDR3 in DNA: TGTGCCAGCAGCCCAGGAATAGCGGGAGGGCCCCACGAGCAGTACTTC. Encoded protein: CASSPGIAGGPHEQYF.

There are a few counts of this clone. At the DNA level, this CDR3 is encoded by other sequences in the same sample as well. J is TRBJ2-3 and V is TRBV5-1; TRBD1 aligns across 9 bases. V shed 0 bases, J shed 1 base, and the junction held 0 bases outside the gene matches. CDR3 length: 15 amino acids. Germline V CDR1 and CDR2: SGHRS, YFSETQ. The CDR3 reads CASSLGTGGTDTQYF. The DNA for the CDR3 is TGCGCCAGCAGCTTGGGGACAGGGGGCACAGATACGCAGTATTTT. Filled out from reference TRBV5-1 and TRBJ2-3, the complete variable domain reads KAGVTQTPRYLIKTRGQQVTLSCSPISGHRSVSWYQQTPGQGLQFLFEYFSETQRNKGNFPGRFSGRQFSNSRSEMNVSTLELGDSALYLCASSLGTGGTDTQYFGPGTRLTVL.

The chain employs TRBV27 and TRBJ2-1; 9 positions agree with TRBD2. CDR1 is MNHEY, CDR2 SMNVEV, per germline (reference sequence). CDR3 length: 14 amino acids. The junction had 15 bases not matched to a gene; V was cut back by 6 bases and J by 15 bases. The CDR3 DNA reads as TGTGCCAGCAGCCCTGGCCAGCGGGGGGACCATCGGTTCTTC. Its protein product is CASSPGQRGDHRFF.

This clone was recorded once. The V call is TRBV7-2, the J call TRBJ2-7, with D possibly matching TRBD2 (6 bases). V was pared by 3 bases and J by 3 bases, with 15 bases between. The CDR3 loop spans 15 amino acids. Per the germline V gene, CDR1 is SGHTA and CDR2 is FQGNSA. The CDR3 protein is CASSLIPGLFYEQYF. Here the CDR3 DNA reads TGTGCCAGCAGCTTGATACCGGGACTCTTCTACGAGCAGTACTTC.

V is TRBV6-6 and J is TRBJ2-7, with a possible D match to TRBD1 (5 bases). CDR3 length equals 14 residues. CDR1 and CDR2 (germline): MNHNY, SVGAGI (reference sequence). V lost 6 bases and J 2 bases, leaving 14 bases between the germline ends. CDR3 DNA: TGTGCCAGCAGCCCAGGGCAGTTAGCCTACGAGCAGTACTTC. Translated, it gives CASSPGQLAYEQYF.

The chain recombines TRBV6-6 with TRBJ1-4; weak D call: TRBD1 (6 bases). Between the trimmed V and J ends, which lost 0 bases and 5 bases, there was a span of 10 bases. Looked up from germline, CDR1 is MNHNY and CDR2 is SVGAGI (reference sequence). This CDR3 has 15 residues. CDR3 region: CASSYSTGLNEKLFF. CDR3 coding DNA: TGTGCCAGCAGTTACTCTACAGGGTTAAATGAAAAACTGTTTTTT.

The DNA for the CDR3 is TGCGCCAGCAGCCCGGACAGGGGGACCACTGAAGCTTTCTTT. It translates to CASSPDRGTTEAFF. The gene calls are TRBV5-1 and TRBJ1-1, with 10 bases fitting TRBD1. The length of the CDR3 is 14 residues. In germline, CDR1 is SGHRS, CDR2 YFSETQ. The V and J ends lost 4 bases and 4 bases, in that order; junction bases with no gene match: 4.

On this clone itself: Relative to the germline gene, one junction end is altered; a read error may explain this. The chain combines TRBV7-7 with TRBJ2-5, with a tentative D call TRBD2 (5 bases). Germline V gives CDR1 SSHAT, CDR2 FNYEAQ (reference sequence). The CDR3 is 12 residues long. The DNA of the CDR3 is TGTGCTAGCAGCTCGGGCGGGTGGACCCAGTACTTC. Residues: CASSSGGWTQYF.

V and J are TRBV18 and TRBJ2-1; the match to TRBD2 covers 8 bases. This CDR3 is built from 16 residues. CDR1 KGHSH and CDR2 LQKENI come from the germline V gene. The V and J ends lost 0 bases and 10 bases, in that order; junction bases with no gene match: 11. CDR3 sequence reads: CASSPPDGGALAEQFF. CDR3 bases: TGTGCCAGCTCACCACCGGACGGGGGGGCCCTAGCCGAGCAGTTCTTC.

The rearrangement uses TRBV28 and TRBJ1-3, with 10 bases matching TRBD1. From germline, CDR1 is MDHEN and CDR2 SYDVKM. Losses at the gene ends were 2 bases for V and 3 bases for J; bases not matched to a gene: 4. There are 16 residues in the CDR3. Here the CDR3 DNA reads TGTGCCAGCAGTTTAAGGACAGGGGGGTATGGAAACACCATATATTTT. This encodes CASSLRTGGYGNTIYF.

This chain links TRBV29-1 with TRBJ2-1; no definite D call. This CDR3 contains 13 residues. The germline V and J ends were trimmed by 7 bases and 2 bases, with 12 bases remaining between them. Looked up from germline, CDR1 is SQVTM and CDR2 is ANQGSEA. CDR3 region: CSARAEPYNEQFF. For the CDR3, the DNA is TGCAGCGCTAGGGCAGAGCCCTACAATGAGCAGTTCTTC.

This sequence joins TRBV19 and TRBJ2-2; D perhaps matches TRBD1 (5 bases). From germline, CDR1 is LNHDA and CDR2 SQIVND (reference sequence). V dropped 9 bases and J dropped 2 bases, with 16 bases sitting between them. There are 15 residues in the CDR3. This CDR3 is CASYSLTENTGELFF. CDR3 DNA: TGTGCCAGCTATTCTTTGACAGAAAACACCGGGGAGCTGTTTTTT.

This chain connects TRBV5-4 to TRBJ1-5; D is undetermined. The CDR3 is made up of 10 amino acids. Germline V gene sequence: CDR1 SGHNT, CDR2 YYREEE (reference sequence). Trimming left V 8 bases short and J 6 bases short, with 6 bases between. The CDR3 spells CARAVQPQHF. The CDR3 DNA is TGTGCCAGGGCGGTTCAGCCCCAGCATTTT.

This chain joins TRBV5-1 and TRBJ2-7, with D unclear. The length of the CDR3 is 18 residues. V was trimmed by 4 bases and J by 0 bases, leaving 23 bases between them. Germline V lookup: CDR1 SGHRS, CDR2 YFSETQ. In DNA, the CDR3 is TGCGCCAGCAGCACCCGGGCCCCTTCACCACAAAGCTCCTACGAGCAGTACTTC. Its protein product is CASSTRAPSPQSSYEQYF.

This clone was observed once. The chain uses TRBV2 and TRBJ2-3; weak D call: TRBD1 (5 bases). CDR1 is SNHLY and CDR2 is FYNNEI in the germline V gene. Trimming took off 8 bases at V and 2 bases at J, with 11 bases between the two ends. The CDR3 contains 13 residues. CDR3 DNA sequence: TGTGCCAGCCAGGGAAGTAACACAGATACGCAGTATTTT. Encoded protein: CASQGSNTDTQYF.

The CDR3 DNA is TGTGCCAGCCGGGGACCCCGGGAGCAGTACTTC. Amino acids: CASRGPREQYF. The chain joins TRBV6-5 to TRBJ2-7; D may be TRBD1 or TRBD2 (5 bases each). This CDR3 comprises 11 residues. V was trimmed by 8 bases and J by 7 bases, leaving 12 bases between them. CDR1 and CDR2 (germline): MNHEY, SVGAGI.

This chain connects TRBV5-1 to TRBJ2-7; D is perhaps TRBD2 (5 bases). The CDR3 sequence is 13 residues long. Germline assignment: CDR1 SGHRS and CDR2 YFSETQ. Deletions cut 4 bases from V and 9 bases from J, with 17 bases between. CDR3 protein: CASSTVGGLGQYF. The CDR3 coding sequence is TGCGCCAGCAGCACGGTAGGCGGGCTGGGGCAGTACTTC.

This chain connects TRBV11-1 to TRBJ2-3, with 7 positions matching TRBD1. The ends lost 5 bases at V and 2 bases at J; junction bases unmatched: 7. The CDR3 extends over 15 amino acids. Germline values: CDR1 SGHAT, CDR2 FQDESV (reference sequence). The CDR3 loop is CASSLRQGVTDTQYF. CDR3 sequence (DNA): TGTGCCAGCAGCCTCAGGCAGGGGGTCACAGATACGCAGTATTTT.

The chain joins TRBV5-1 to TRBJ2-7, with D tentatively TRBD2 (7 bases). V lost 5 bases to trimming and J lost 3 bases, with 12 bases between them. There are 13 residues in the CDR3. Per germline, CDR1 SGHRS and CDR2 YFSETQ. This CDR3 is CASRGGVGYEQYF. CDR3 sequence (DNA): TGCGCCAGCAGAGGGGGGGTTGGCTACGAGCAGTACTTC.

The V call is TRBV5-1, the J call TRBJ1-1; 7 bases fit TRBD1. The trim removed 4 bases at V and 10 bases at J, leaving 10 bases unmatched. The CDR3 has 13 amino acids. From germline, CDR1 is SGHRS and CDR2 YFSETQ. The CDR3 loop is CASSPDRANIAFF. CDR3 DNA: TGCGCCAGCAGCCCTGACAGGGCTAATATAGCTTTCTTT. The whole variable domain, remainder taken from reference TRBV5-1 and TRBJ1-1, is KAGVTQTPRYLIKTRGQQVTLSCSPISGHRSVSWYQQTPGQGLQFLFEYFSETQRNKGNFPGRFSGRQFSNSRSEMNVSTLELGDSALYLCASSPDRANIAFFGQGTRLTVV.